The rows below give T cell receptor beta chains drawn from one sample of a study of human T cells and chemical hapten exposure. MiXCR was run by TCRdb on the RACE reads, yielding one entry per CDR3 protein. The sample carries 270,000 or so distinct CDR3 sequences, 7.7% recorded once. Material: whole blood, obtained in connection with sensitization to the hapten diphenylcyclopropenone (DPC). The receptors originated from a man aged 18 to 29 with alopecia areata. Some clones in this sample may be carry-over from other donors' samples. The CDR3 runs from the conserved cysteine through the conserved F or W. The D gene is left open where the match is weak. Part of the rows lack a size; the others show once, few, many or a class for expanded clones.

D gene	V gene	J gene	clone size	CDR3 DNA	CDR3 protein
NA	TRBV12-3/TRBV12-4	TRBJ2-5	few	TGTGCCAGCAGTGACTACTTCGACCGCCAAGAGACCCAGTACTTC	CASSDYFDRQETQYF
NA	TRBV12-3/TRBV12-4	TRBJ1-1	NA	TGTGCCAGCAGTTTTATAAACACTGAAGCTTTCTTT	CASSFINTEAFF
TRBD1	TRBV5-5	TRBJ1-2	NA	TGTGCCAGCAGCTTGCGGGGACAGACCTATGGCTACACCTTC	CASSLRGQTYGYTF
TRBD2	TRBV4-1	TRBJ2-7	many	TGCGCCAGCAGCCAAACCCCGACTAGCCGGACATCCTACGAGCAGTACTTC	CASSQTPTSRTSYEQYF
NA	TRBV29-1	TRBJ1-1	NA	TGCAGCGTTGGACAGATGGAGGGAGCTTTCTTT	CSVGQMEGAFF
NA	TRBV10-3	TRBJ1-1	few	TGTGCCATCGGGGGGGGAGCTGAAGCTTTCTTT	CAIGGGAEAFF
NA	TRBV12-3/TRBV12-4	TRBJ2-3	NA	TGTGCCAGCAGTACCCGGGGGACAGATACGCAGTATTTT	CASSTRGTDTQYF
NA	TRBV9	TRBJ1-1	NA	TGTGCCAGCAGCGTAAAGGGACTGTCGGGGGCTGAAGCTTTCTTT	CASSVKGLSGAEAFF
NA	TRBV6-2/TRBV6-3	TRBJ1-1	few	TGTGCCAGCAGTTACTCGGTCCCGTTTCCAGCTTTCTTT	CASSYSVPFPAFF
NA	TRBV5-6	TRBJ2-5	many	TGTGCCAGCAGCGGAAGGACCCCTCAAGAGACCCAGTACTTC	CASSGRTPQETQYF
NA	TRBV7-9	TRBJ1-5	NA	TGTGCCAGCAGCCAACCGGGGGAAAATCAGCCCCAGCATTTT	CASSQPGENQPQHF
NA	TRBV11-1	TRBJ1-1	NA	TGTGCCAGCAGCTCGACGTCGGTAGGGCATGAAGCTTTCTTT	CASSSTSVGHEAFF
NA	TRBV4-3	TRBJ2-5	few	TGCGCCAGCAGCCATGGACAGTTCCAAGAGACCCAGTACTTC	CASSHGQFQETQYF
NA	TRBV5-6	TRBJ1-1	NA	TGTGCCAGCAGTCGCTCCGAGTTACTGAACACTGAAGCTTTCTTT	CASSRSELLNTEAFF
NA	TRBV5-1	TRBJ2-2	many	TGCGCCAGCAGCTTGGGCGCTTCTGGCACCGGGGAGCTGTTTTTT	CASSLGASGTGELFF
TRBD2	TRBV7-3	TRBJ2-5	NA	TGTGCCAGCAGCTTAGGGCTAGCGGGGGAGACCCAGTACTTC	CASSLGLAGETQYF
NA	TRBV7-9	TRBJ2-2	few	TGTGCCAGCAGCGCTCTCCGGGACTTTCCGAACACCGGGGAGCTGTTTTTT	CASSALRDFPNTGELFF
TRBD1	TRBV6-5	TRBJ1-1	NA	TGTGCCAGCAATATCGGGACAGCGAACACTGAAGCTTTCTTT	CASNIGTANTEAFF
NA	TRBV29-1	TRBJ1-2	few	TGCAGCGTTGGCATTTTTCAGGGTCGGGGCTACACCTTC	CSVGIFQGRGYTF
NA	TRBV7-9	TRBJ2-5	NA	TGTGCCAGCAGCTTACTGCAGGGCCTTGAGACCCAGTACTTC	CASSLLQGLETQYF
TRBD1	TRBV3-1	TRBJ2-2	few	TGTGCCAGCAGAGAGACAGGGGGGTCCCCCGGGGAGCTGTTTTTT	CASRETGGSPGELFF
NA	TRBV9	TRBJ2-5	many	TGTGCCAGCAGCCCCGTAGCGGTCGGGGAGACCCAGTACTTC	CASSPVAVGETQYF
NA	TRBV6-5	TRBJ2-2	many	TGTGCCAGCAGGGGCACGAACACCGGGGAGCTGTTTTTT	CASRGTNTGELFF
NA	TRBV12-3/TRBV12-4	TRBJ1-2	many	TGTGCCAGCAGTTTCGGGGGCCCGAGAGATGGCTACACCTTC	CASSFGGPRDGYTF
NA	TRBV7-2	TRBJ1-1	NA	TGTGCCAGCAGCTTAGATCGTTACCGGATAGAGTACATGAACACTGAAGCTTTCTTT	CASSLDRYRIEYMNTEAFF
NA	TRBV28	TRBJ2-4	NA	TGTGCCAGCAGTTTTCGCCGGCGTCGGGGAGAGGGGAAGGCCAAAAACATTCAGTACTTC	CASSFRRRRGEGKAKNIQYF
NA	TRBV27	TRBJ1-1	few	TGTGCCAGCAGTTTCCGGACCTCCGCGGACACTGAAGCTTTCTTT	CASSFRTSADTEAFF
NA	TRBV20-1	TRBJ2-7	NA	TGCAGTGCTGAGGCCCCGGGGGGCCTAACCTACGAGCAGTACTTC	CSAEAPGGLTYEQYF
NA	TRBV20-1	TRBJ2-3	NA	TGCAGTGCTATTATAGGGGCAGATACGCAGTATTTT	CSAIIGADTQYF
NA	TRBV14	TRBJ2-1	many	TGTGCCAGCAGCCACCGGGGCAGATACAATGAGCAGTTCTTC	CASSHRGRYNEQFF
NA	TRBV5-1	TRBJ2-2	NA	TGCGCCAGCAGCTTGATGAACCCATCGAACACCGGGGAGCTGTTTTTT	CASSLMNPSNTGELFF
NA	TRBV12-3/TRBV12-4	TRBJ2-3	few	TGTGCCAGCAGCAAGATCCTAGCGAGCACAGATACGCAGTATTTT	CASSKILASTDTQYF
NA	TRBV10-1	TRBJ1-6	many	TGCGCCAGCAGTGATAAGGGATCACCCCTCCACTTT	CASSDKGSPLHF
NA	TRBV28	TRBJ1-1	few	TGTGCCAGCAGTAAGCCCTCGGGACACAGGAACACTGAAGCTTTCTTT	CASSKPSGHRNTEAFF
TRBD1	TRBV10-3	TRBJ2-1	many	TGTGCCATCAGTACAGGGGGCGTATCGTCTGAGCAGTTCTTC	CAISTGGVSSEQFF
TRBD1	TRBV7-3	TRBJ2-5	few	TGTGCCAGCAGCTCAGGGACAGGGGGCTTCCAAGAGACCCAGTACTTC	CASSSGTGGFQETQYF
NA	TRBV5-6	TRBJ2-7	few	TGTGCCAGCAGACCGCGGGGGCCCGTAAGCGAGCAGTACTTC	CASRPRGPVSEQYF
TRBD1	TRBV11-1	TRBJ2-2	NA	TGTGCCAGCAGCTTAGTAGGGGGCCCGAACACCGGGGAGCTGTTTTTT	CASSLVGGPNTGELFF
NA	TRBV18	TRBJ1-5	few	TGTGCCAGCTCACGGGACACCCCCCTGCGCAATCAGCCCCAGCATTTT	CASSRDTPLRNQPQHF
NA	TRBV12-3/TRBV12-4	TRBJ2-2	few	TGTGCCAGCAGTTTTCAGGGGAAGGGCACCGGGGAGCTGTTTTTT	CASSFQGKGTGELFF
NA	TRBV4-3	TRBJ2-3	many	TGCGCCAGCAGCCAAGCTTGGAGGGGGCTAGGAGATACGCAGTATTTT	CASSQAWRGLGDTQYF
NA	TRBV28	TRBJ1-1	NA	TGTGCCAGCAGTTTTGAGGGTAGCGAAGCTTTCTTT	CASSFEGSEAFF
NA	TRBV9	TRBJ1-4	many	TGTGCCAGCAGCGTAAGTTCAGACACCGAAAAACTGTTTTTT	CASSVSSDTEKLFF
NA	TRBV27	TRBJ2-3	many	TGTGCCAGCAGTACACCCCGGGACAACACAGATACGCAGTATTTT	CASSTPRDNTDTQYF
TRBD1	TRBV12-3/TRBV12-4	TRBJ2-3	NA	TGTGCCAGCAGTACCACAGGGGCAGATACGCAGTATTTT	CASSTTGADTQYF